Listed below are T cell receptor beta chains from one sample, sequenced in a study of Ad26.COV2.S vaccination and SARS-CoV-2 variants. Some clones are missing from TCRdb's copy, which holds only in-frame ones; the method was immunoSEQ multiplex PCR. The sample shows 400,000 to 500,000 clones, roughly 89% of them seen only once. Source: peripheral blood, taken in a trial of Ad26.COV2.S vaccine versus placebo. These receptors were obtained from a person aged 18-65 years who received the Ad26.COV2.S COVID-19 vaccine or a placebo. The CDR3 runs from the conserved cysteine through the conserved F or W. A D gene is named only where the DNA matches it firmly. Clone size appears in some rows only: once, few, many, or a class for an expanded clone.

CDR3aa	CDR3nt	abundance	v_gene	d_gene	j_gene
CASSFHPGTGNTIYF	TGTGCCAGCAGCTTTCACCCGGGCACGGGAAACACCATATATTTT	once	TRBV7-2	-	TRBJ1-3
CASSVEGWNYGYTF	TGTGCCAGCAGCGTCGAGGGTTGGAACTATGGCTACACCTTC	-	TRBV9	-	TRBJ1-2
CASSYTRKGAHYGYTF	TGTGCCAGCAGTTACACAAGGAAGGGGGCGCACTATGGCTACACCTTC	-	TRBV6-5	TRBD1	TRBJ1-2
CASSLGDRPAFYGYTF	TGTGCCAGCAGCTTGGGGGACCGACCGGCTTTCTATGGCTACACCTTC	-	TRBV7-9	-	TRBJ1-2
CASSMTDYNQPQHF	TGTGCCAGCAGCATGACGGATTACAATCAGCCCCAGCATTTT	-	TRBV28	-	TRBJ1-5
CASSLEASGVAKNIQYF	TGTGCCAGCAGCTTAGAGGCTAGCGGGGTAGCCAAAAACATTCAGTACTTC	-	TRBV11-2	TRBD2	TRBJ2-4
CASSLLGGSWQNTEAFF	TGTGCCAGCAGCTTATTGGGGGGGTCTTGGCAGAACACTGAAGCTTTCTTT	-	TRBV7-9	-	TRBJ1-1
CASSLVGLAGGEQFF	TGTGCCAGCAGCTTAGTCGGTCTAGCGGGGGGGGAGCAGTTCTTC	-	TRBV11-3	TRBD2	TRBJ2-1
CASSRAPAEKLFF	TGCGCCAGCAGCAGGGCTCCGGCTGAAAAACTGTTTTTT	-	TRBV5-1	-	TRBJ1-4
CASSYNNSPLHF	TGTGCCAGCAGTTACAATAATTCACCCCTCCACTTT	-	TRBV6-5	-	TRBJ1-6
CASSLAGSTDTQYF	TGCGCCAGCAGCTTGGCGGGGAGCACAGATACGCAGTATTTT	-	TRBV5-1	-	TRBJ2-3
CASSYGEGYTF	TGTGCCAGCAGTTATGGGGAAGGCTACACCTTC	-	TRBV6-5	-	TRBJ1-2
CASRPYSGPNEKLFF	TGTGCCAGCAGGCCTTATTCAGGGCCTAATGAAAAACTGTTTTTT	-	TRBV27	-	TRBJ1-4
CASSEGVGRNTIYF	TGTGCCAGCAGTGAGGGGGTAGGGAGAAACACCATATATTTT	-	TRBV6-1	-	TRBJ1-3
CASSLEVSDTQYF	TGTGCCAGCAGCTTAGAGGTCAGCGATACGCAGTATTTT	-	TRBV7-9	-	TRBJ2-3
CATSAKQGTNYGYTF	TGTGCCACCAGTGCCAAACAGGGAACTAACTATGGCTACACCTTC	-	TRBV24-1	-	TRBJ1-2
CASSLGPGSDEQFF	TGTGCCAGCAGCCTGGGCCCCGGGAGCGATGAGCAGTTCTTC	-	TRBV9	-	TRBJ2-1
CASSQVGQGPLHF	TGTGCCAGCAGCCAAGTGGGACAGGGACCCCTCCACTTT	-	TRBV14	TRBD1	TRBJ1-6
CASSQDIGTEDSGNTIYF	TGCGCCAGCAGCCAAGATATAGGAACAGAAGACTCTGGAAACACCATATATTTT	once	TRBV4-3	-	TRBJ1-3
CASSQGGGDTQYF	TGTGCTAGCAGCCAGGGTGGTGGGGATACGCAGTATTTT	-	TRBV7-7	-	TRBJ2-3
CASSRKAGTDYGYTF	TGCGCCAGCAGCCGCAAAGCCGGGACCGACTATGGCTACACCTTC	-	TRBV4-3	-	TRBJ1-2
CATSDAGTSGYNEQFF	TGTGCCACCAGTGACGCTGGGACTAGTGGGTACAATGAGCAGTTCTTC	-	TRBV24-1	TRBD2	TRBJ2-1
CASSQEVAQETQYF	TGTGCCAGCAGCCAAGAAGTAGCCCAAGAGACCCAGTACTTC	-	TRBV14	-	TRBJ2-5
CASSLQGSNYGYTF	TGCGCCAGCAGCCTACAGGGATCAAACTATGGCTACACCTTC	-	TRBV5-1	-	TRBJ1-2
CASSYSTQTHGYTF	TGTGCCAGCAGTTACTCGACCCAGACCCATGGCTACACCTTC	-	TRBV6-5	-	TRBJ1-2
CASSFNRRGQPQHF	TGTGCCAGCAGTTTCAACAGAAGGGGTCAGCCCCAGCATTTT	-	TRBV6-2/TRBV6-3	-	TRBJ1-5
CASRPGAGINYGYTF	TGTGCCAGTAGACCGGGGGCAGGGATCAACTATGGCTACACCTTC	-	TRBV19	-	TRBJ1-2
CASSSTSGRVGQFF	TGTGCCAGTAGTTCGACTAGCGGGAGGGTTGGGCAGTTCTTC	-	TRBV19	TRBD2	TRBJ2-1
CASSGVGTDTQYF	TGTGCCAGCAGCGGCGTCGGCACAGATACGCAGTATTTT	-	TRBV11-3	-	TRBJ2-3
CASSQVGHSPLHF	TGCGCCAGCAGCCAAGTGGGGCATTCACCCCTCCACTTT	-	TRBV4-3	-	TRBJ1-6
CASSRDRGHQPQHF	TGTGCCAGCAGCCGGGACAGGGGCCATCAGCCCCAGCATTTT	once	TRBV6-2/TRBV6-3	TRBD1	TRBJ1-5